This TCR beta chain comes out of a study of shared clonotypes between healthy human individuals. Sequencing used immunoSEQ multiplex PCR; TCRdb keeps in-frame clones, though not all of them. The data hold about 2.5 million clones, with about nine tenths observed a single time. CDR3 length: 13 residues. The V end was cut by 5 bases, the J end by 5 bases, with 12 bases between. CDR1 is SNHLY, CDR2 FYNNEI, per germline. This TCR was sampled from a man aged 18 to 30 in good health. Some clones in this sample may be carry-over from other donors' samples. The sequenced sample consisted of naive CD4+ T cells from PBMCs. The subset here: CD45RA+ positively selected. The V call is TRBV2, the J call TRBJ2-5; perhaps TRBD2 as D (6 bases). The CDR3 nucleotides are TGTGCCAGCAGTAGCACTGGGACTGAGACCCAGTACTTC. Translated, it gives CASSSTGTETQYF.